These T cell receptor beta chains were read from a single sample in a study of T cell responses to AZD1222 COVID-19 vaccine. Sequenced by immunoSEQ multiplex PCR; TCRdb stores in-frame clones only, minus some. This table has 160,000 or so clones, about 92% appearing once. This material consisted of peripheral blood, taken on day 0 of MenACWY control vaccination. These receptors all come from an adult in good health. CDR3s include the opening cysteine and the closing phenylalanine or tryptophan. The D gene is left open where the match is weak. Some rows have no size entry. The others give once, few or many, or a class for an expanded clone.

v_call: TRBV18; j_call: TRBJ2-5; d_call: TRBD1; clone_size: NA; cdr3_nt: TGTGCCAGCTCACCCGCGGGACAGGGTGGGTCCCAGTACTTC; cdr3_aa: CASSPAGQGGSQYF
v_call: TRBV7-2; j_call: TRBJ1-2; d_call: NA; clone_size: NA; cdr3_nt: TGTGCCAGCAGCTTACCTAGTCAAGATGGCTACACCTTC; cdr3_aa: CASSLPSQDGYTF
v_call: TRBV18; j_call: TRBJ1-4; d_call: NA; clone_size: NA; cdr3_nt: TGTGCCAGCTCACCAAGGGCCCATGCAACTAATGAAAAACTGTTTTTT; cdr3_aa: CASSPRAHATNEKLFF
v_call: TRBV5-1; j_call: TRBJ2-6; d_call: TRBD1; clone_size: NA; cdr3_nt: TGCGCCAGCAGCTTGGCAGGGGGCGCTGGGGCCAACGTCCTGACTTTC; cdr3_aa: CASSLAGGAGANVLTF
v_call: TRBV19; j_call: TRBJ2-2; d_call: NA; clone_size: NA; cdr3_nt: TGTGCCAGTAGTAACGGGAGAGGAGTTTCGGACACCGGGGAGCTGTTTTTT; cdr3_aa: CASSNGRGVSDTGELFF
v_call: TRBV11-3; j_call: TRBJ2-3; d_call: NA; clone_size: NA; cdr3_nt: TGTGCCAGCAGCTCCCGGGGACACACAGATACGCAGTATTTT; cdr3_aa: CASSSRGHTDTQYF
v_call: TRBV9; j_call: TRBJ2-5; d_call: TRBD2; clone_size: NA; cdr3_nt: TGTGCCAGCAGCCAATCAATTACCGGGACTAGCGGACAAGAGACCCAGTACTTC; cdr3_aa: CASSQSITGTSGQETQYF
v_call: TRBV5-1; j_call: TRBJ2-2; d_call: TRBD1; clone_size: NA; cdr3_nt: TGCGCCAGCAGCTTGGACAGGGGGCCCGGGGAGCTGTTTTTT; cdr3_aa: CASSLDRGPGELFF
v_call: TRBV4-1; j_call: TRBJ1-2; d_call: NA; clone_size: many; cdr3_nt: TGCGCCAGCAGCCAAGCCCTGGCAGCTGAATATGGCTACACCTTC; cdr3_aa: CASSQALAAEYGYTF
v_call: TRBV19; j_call: TRBJ1-6; d_call: TRBD1; clone_size: NA; cdr3_nt: TGTGCCAGTAACCCCCGACAGGGTAATAATTCACCCCTCCACTTT; cdr3_aa: CASNPRQGNNSPLHF
v_call: TRBV10-2; j_call: TRBJ2-7; d_call: TRBD2; clone_size: once; cdr3_nt: TGCGCCAGCAGACTAGCGGGAGGCCCCTACGAGCAGTACTTC; cdr3_aa: CASRLAGGPYEQYF
v_call: TRBV5-6; j_call: TRBJ1-5; d_call: NA; clone_size: NA; cdr3_nt: TGTGCCAGCAGCTCGTGGGATCTCCATAGCAATCAGCCCCAGCATTTT; cdr3_aa: CASSSWDLHSNQPQHF
v_call: TRBV6-2/TRBV6-3; j_call: TRBJ1-5; d_call: NA; clone_size: NA; cdr3_nt: TGTGCCAGCAGTTTAAGGAGCAATCAGCCCCAGCATTTT; cdr3_aa: CASSLRSNQPQHF
v_call: TRBV6-5; j_call: TRBJ2-7; d_call: NA; clone_size: once; cdr3_nt: TGTGCCAGCACCTCCCCACTTGGGGCGGGGGAGCAGTACTTC; cdr3_aa: CASTSPLGAGEQYF
v_call: TRBV24-1; j_call: TRBJ2-1; d_call: NA; clone_size: NA; cdr3_nt: TGTGCCACCAGTGATTCCAGGACAGCGAGCTCCTACAATGAGCAGTTCTTC; cdr3_aa: CATSDSRTASSYNEQFF
v_call: TRBV5-1; j_call: TRBJ2-5; d_call: NA; clone_size: NA; cdr3_nt: TGCGCCACACCCCCTGGCATGGCCCAGTACTTC; cdr3_aa: CATPPGMAQYF
v_call: TRBV24-1; j_call: TRBJ2-1; d_call: TRBD2; clone_size: NA; cdr3_nt: TGTGCCACCAGTGATGAGGGACTAGCGGGGCCCAATGAGCAGTTCTTC; cdr3_aa: CATSDEGLAGPNEQFF
v_call: TRBV13; j_call: TRBJ2-1; d_call: TRBD1; clone_size: NA; cdr3_nt: TGTGCCAGCAGCCCGGACAGGGGGAGGTATGAGCAGTTCTTC; cdr3_aa: CASSPDRGRYEQFF
v_call: TRBV19; j_call: TRBJ2-2; d_call: NA; clone_size: NA; cdr3_nt: TGTGCCAGTAGTATTTCGCCGGACTACTCTACCGGGGAGCTGTTTTTT; cdr3_aa: CASSISPDYSTGELFF
v_call: TRBV11-2; j_call: TRBJ1-3; d_call: NA; clone_size: NA; cdr3_nt: TGTGCCAGCAGCTTAATGACTTCCTCTGGAAACACCATATATTTT; cdr3_aa: CASSLMTSSGNTIYF
v_call: TRBV12-3/TRBV12-4; j_call: TRBJ2-1; d_call: NA; clone_size: NA; cdr3_nt: TGTGCCAGCAGTTCGTCTTTGGGTAATGAGCAGTTCTTC; cdr3_aa: CASSSSLGNEQFF
v_call: TRBV27; j_call: TRBJ1-3; d_call: NA; clone_size: few; cdr3_nt: TGTGCCAGCAGTTTATCGATCCAGAGCTCTGGAAACACCATATATTTT; cdr3_aa: CASSLSIQSSGNTIYF
v_call: TRBV9; j_call: TRBJ2-1; d_call: NA; clone_size: NA; cdr3_nt: TGTGCCAGCAGCGTGAGCGATGAGCAGTTCTTC; cdr3_aa: CASSVSDEQFF
v_call: TRBV24-1; j_call: TRBJ2-7; d_call: NA; clone_size: NA; cdr3_nt: TGTGCCACCAGTGACTGGGAGTGGGCTTACGAGCAGTACTTC; cdr3_aa: CATSDWEWAYEQYF
v_call: TRBV12-3/TRBV12-4; j_call: TRBJ1-1; d_call: NA; clone_size: NA; cdr3_nt: TGTGCCAGCAGGTGGACGAACACTGAAGCTTTCTTT; cdr3_aa: CASRWTNTEAFF
v_call: TRBV2; j_call: TRBJ1-6; d_call: NA; clone_size: NA; cdr3_nt: TGTGCCAGCAGTGACGCAGGGAATAATTCACCCCTCCACTTT; cdr3_aa: CASSDAGNNSPLHF
v_call: TRBV19; j_call: TRBJ1-5; d_call: NA; clone_size: NA; cdr3_nt: TGTGCCAGTAGTATACGGGAAGGGATGGAAAATCAGCCCCAGCATTTT; cdr3_aa: CASSIREGMENQPQHF
v_call: TRBV12-3/TRBV12-4; j_call: TRBJ2-5; d_call: TRBD2; clone_size: NA; cdr3_nt: TGTGCCAGCAGACGACTAGCGCAAGAGACCCAGTACTTC; cdr3_aa: CASRRLAQETQYF
v_call: TRBV12-3/TRBV12-4; j_call: TRBJ1-1; d_call: NA; clone_size: NA; cdr3_nt: TGTGCCAGCAGAACGGGGGGTGCCACTGAAGCTTTCTTT; cdr3_aa: CASRTGGATEAFF
v_call: TRBV6-5; j_call: TRBJ1-2; d_call: NA; clone_size: NA; cdr3_nt: TGTGCCAGCATACCCGACCTCGGTCTGAACTATGGCTACACCTTC; cdr3_aa: CASIPDLGLNYGYTF
v_call: TRBV6-2/TRBV6-3; j_call: TRBJ2-7; d_call: NA; clone_size: NA; cdr3_nt: TGTGCCAGCAGTTTAGGGGCCTACGAGCAGTACTTC; cdr3_aa: CASSLGAYEQYF
v_call: TRBV9; j_call: TRBJ1-5; d_call: NA; clone_size: NA; cdr3_nt: TGTGCCAGCAGCGTAGGGCAGGACAGGCCCCAGCATTTT; cdr3_aa: CASSVGQDRPQHF
v_call: TRBV5-1; j_call: TRBJ2-5; d_call: TRBD2; clone_size: once; cdr3_nt: TGCGCCAGCAGGTTCTTACTAGCGGGAGCGTCAGAGACCCAGTACTTC; cdr3_aa: CASRFLLAGASETQYF
v_call: TRBV21-1; j_call: TRBJ2-1; d_call: NA; clone_size: NA; cdr3_nt: TGTGCCAGCAGGAAAGAGCAAATGCTGGCAGGGGAGGGCTACAATGAGCAGTTCTTC; cdr3_aa: CASRKEQMLAGEGYNEQFF
v_call: TRBV4-2; j_call: TRBJ1-4; d_call: NA; clone_size: once; cdr3_nt: TGTGCCAGCAGCCAAGATTCGAGGGCGTTGGAGGAAAAACTGTTTTTT; cdr3_aa: CASSQDSRALEEKLFF
v_call: TRBV4-1; j_call: TRBJ2-2; d_call: TRBD2; clone_size: NA; cdr3_nt: TGCGCCAGCAGCCAAGATACCGTTTGGTCTAGCGGGGCCGGGGAGCTGTTTTTT; cdr3_aa: CASSQDTVWSSGAGELFF
v_call: TRBV15; j_call: TRBJ2-5; d_call: TRBD2; clone_size: once; cdr3_nt: TGTGCCACCAGCAGCTCCCCCCGGGGGGTGGAGACCCAGTACTTC; cdr3_aa: CATSSSPRGVETQYF
v_call: TRBV6-5; j_call: TRBJ2-7; d_call: TRBD2; clone_size: medium-sized; cdr3_nt: TGTGCCAGCAGTTCTAGCGGGCCGTGGGTCGAGCAGTACTTC; cdr3_aa: CASSSSGPWVEQYF
v_call: TRBV3-1/TRBV3-2; j_call: TRBJ1-2; d_call: NA; clone_size: NA; cdr3_nt: TGTGCCAGTGGGATAAGTTCCTATGGCTACACCTTC; cdr3_aa: CASGISSYGYTF
v_call: TRBV5-1; j_call: TRBJ1-1; d_call: NA; clone_size: NA; cdr3_nt: TGCGCCAGCAGTTCCGGGACCGAACTGGCAGCTTTCTTT; cdr3_aa: CASSSGTELAAFF
v_call: TRBV7-8; j_call: TRBJ2-1; d_call: TRBD2; clone_size: NA; cdr3_nt: TGTGCCAGCAGCCCACTCCTAGCGGGAGGGAACAATGAGCAGTTCTTC; cdr3_aa: CASSPLLAGGNNEQFF
v_call: TRBV5-1; j_call: TRBJ1-2; d_call: NA; clone_size: NA; cdr3_nt: TGCGCCAGCAGCTTGACGACAGGCATTAACTATGGCTACACCTTC; cdr3_aa: CASSLTTGINYGYTF
v_call: TRBV19; j_call: TRBJ2-7; d_call: NA; clone_size: NA; cdr3_nt: TGTGCCAGTAGTGCCAGGGGTAAGGACGAGCAGTACTTC; cdr3_aa: CASSARGKDEQYF
v_call: TRBV3-1/TRBV3-2; j_call: TRBJ1-2; d_call: NA; clone_size: NA; cdr3_nt: TGTGCCAGCAGCCAAGTTCAGGCAGGCTATGGCTACACCTTC; cdr3_aa: CASSQVQAGYGYTF
v_call: TRBV4-1; j_call: TRBJ1-5; d_call: NA; clone_size: once; cdr3_nt: TGCGCCAGCAGCCAAGGCGGGGAAGGACAGCCCCAGCATTTT; cdr3_aa: CASSQGGEGQPQHF
v_call: TRBV28; j_call: TRBJ2-1; d_call: NA; clone_size: NA; cdr3_nt: TGTGCCAGCAGCCCCGGAGGAGGGACGTCCTACAATGAGCAGTTCTTC; cdr3_aa: CASSPGGGTSYNEQFF
v_call: TRBV28; j_call: TRBJ1-3; d_call: NA; clone_size: NA; cdr3_nt: TGTGCCAGCAGTTTCGGGAGGGGTACTTCTGGAAACACCATATATTTT; cdr3_aa: CASSFGRGTSGNTIYF
v_call: TRBV11-3; j_call: TRBJ2-1; d_call: NA; clone_size: NA; cdr3_nt: TGTGCCAGCAGTTATGGCGGGGGACAGAGATACAATGAGCAGTTCTTC; cdr3_aa: CASSYGGGQRYNEQFF
v_call: TRBV20-1; j_call: TRBJ1-2; d_call: NA; clone_size: NA; cdr3_nt: TGCAGTGCTAGTCAGGGTGTAGGCTATGGCTACACCTTC; cdr3_aa: CSASQGVGYGYTF
v_call: TRBV7-8; j_call: TRBJ2-5; d_call: TRBD2; clone_size: few; cdr3_nt: TGTGCCAGCAGCTTACTAGCGGGACAGCAAGAGACCCAGTACTTC; cdr3_aa: CASSLLAGQQETQYF
v_call: TRBV5-8; j_call: TRBJ1-5; d_call: NA; clone_size: NA; cdr3_nt: TGTGCCAGCAGCCCATCGGGGCCCAATCAGCCCCAGCATTTT; cdr3_aa: CASSPSGPNQPQHF
v_call: TRBV9; j_call: TRBJ2-2; d_call: NA; clone_size: once; cdr3_nt: TGTGCCAGCAGCGAGAACACCGGGGAGCTGTTTTTT; cdr3_aa: CASSENTGELFF